A single sample is the source of the 19 T cell receptor beta chains below, sequenced in a study of blood T cell repertoires in COVID-19. Some clones are missing from TCRdb's copy, which holds only in-frame ones; the method was immunoSEQ multiplex PCR. The sample records 78,000 or so clones, about 83% being singletons. The sample comprised peripheral blood. These TCRs come from a woman aged 55-69 years with acute or convalescent COVID-19.

The chain has TRBV19 and TRBJ1-1, with a tentative D call TRBD1 (6 bases). Germline assignment: CDR1 LNHDA and CDR2 SQIVND (reference sequence). CDR3 size: 12 residues. The germline V and J ends were trimmed by 1 base and 9 bases, with 9 bases remaining between them. Here the CDR3 reads CASSIGTAKAFF. CDR3 coding DNA: TGTGCCAGTAGTATAGGGACAGCTAAAGCTTTCTTT.

This chain uses TRBV2 with TRBJ2-5; D is perhaps TRBD2 (6 bases). Germline assignment: CDR1 SNHLY and CDR2 FYNNEI. CDR3 length equals 12 residues. The V end lost 2 bases, the J end lost 9 bases, and 10 bases lay between the germline ends. CDR3 loop: CASSEPSGAQYF. Written as DNA, the CDR3 is TGTGCCAGCAGTGAACCCTCGGGGGCCCAGTACTTC.

This chain joins TRBV5-1 and TRBJ2-1, with 8 positions matching TRBD1. This CDR3 contains 14 residues. CDR1 and CDR2 (germline): SGHRS, YFSETQ. Trimming cost V 0 bases and J 9 bases; bases outside gene matches: 5. The CDR3 here is CASSLGAGGSEQFF. DNA for the CDR3: TGCGCCAGCAGCTTGGGCGCAGGGGGCAGTGAGCAGTTCTTC.

This clone was observed a few times. The CDR3 region is CASSPGLMGANVLTF. DNA for the CDR3: TGCGCCAGCAGCCCAGGGTTGATGGGGGCCAACGTCCTGACTTTC. This sequence joins TRBV5-1 and TRBJ2-6, with D perhaps TRBD1 (5 bases). From germline, CDR1 is SGHRS and CDR2 YFSETQ. The CDR3 loop spans 15 amino acids. Trimming left V 4 bases short and J 4 bases short, with 12 bases between.

The rearrangement joins TRBV18 to TRBJ2-1; D remains unclear. The CDR3 sequence is 14 residues long. Germline loops: CDR1 KGHSH, CDR2 LQKENI. The V gene lost 3 bases and the J gene lost 5 bases, with 11 bases spanning the gap. CDR3 residues: CASSPLSPNNEQFF. The CDR3 region has the DNA TGTGCCAGCTCACCGCTCTCCCCTAACAATGAGCAGTTCTTC. Full variable domain (remainder filled in from reference TRBV18 and TRBJ2-1): NAGVMQNPRHLVRRRGQEARLRCSPMKGHSHVYWYRQLPEEGLKFMVYLQKENIIDESGMPKERFSAEFPKEGPSILRIQQVVRGDSAAYFCASSPLSPNNEQFFGPGTRLTVL.

The chain employs TRBV4-2 and TRBJ1-2; D may be TRBD1 (6 bases). Germline values: CDR1 LGHNA, CDR2 YNFKEQ. V lost 5 bases and J lost 8, with 27 bases in between. The CDR3 sequence is 17 residues long. CDR3 DNA sequence: TGTGCCAGCAGCGCCCGACAGGCGCTGCTTGGGTTGCAGGGCTACACCTTC. Translation gives CASSARQALLGLQGYTF.

The rearrangement joins TRBV19 to TRBJ2-5, with a tentative D call TRBD1 (6 bases). The germline V and J ends were trimmed by 2 bases and 4 bases, with 8 bases remaining between them. The length of the CDR3 is 13 residues. Germline V gene sequence: CDR1 LNHDA, CDR2 SQIVND (reference sequence). CDR3 amino acids: CASSIQGPETQYF. The CDR3 region has the DNA TGTGCCAGTAGTATACAGGGGCCAGAGACCCAGTACTTC.

This clone has only a few counts. The chain combines TRBV2 with TRBJ2-2; no firm D call. Germline values: CDR1 SNHLY, CDR2 FYNNEI. Trimming took 8 bases from V and 8 from J, leaving 18 bases between them. The CDR3 is 14 residues long. The CDR3 loop is CASHRVLRKGELFF. The CDR3 DNA is TGTGCCAGCCACCGGGTTCTGAGGAAAGGGGAGCTGTTTTTT.

The gene calls are TRBV30 and TRBJ1-1; 10 nucleotides align to TRBD1. The CDR3 extends over 12 amino acids. Germline CDR1 GTSNPN, CDR2 SVGIG (reference sequence). With V trimmed by 4 bases and J by 8 bases, 4 bases remained unmatched. CDR3 nucleotide sequence: TGTGCCTGGAACTGGGACAGGGGAGAAGCTTTCTTT. Translation: CAWNWDRGEAFF.

V is TRBV20-1 and J is TRBJ2-2, with D tentatively TRBD1 (5 bases). The CDR3 runs to 11 residues. V dropped 1 base and J dropped 8 bases, with 5 bases sitting between them. Germline V gives CDR1 DFQATT, CDR2 SNEGSKA (reference sequence). In DNA, the CDR3 is TGCAGTGCTAGAGGACAGGGGGAGCTGTTTTTT. This sequence encodes CSARGQGELFF.

This sequence joins TRBV29-1 and TRBJ1-2; 9 bases map to TRBD1. This CDR3 comprises 11 residues. From germline, CDR1 is SQVTM and CDR2 ANQGSEA. Trimming at V came to 7 bases and at J to 5 bases, leaving 2 bases not matched to a gene. The CDR3 protein is CSGGTGYGYTF. In nucleotides, the CDR3 is TGCAGCGGTGGGACAGGGTATGGCTACACCTTC.

The chain has TRBV19 and TRBJ2-3, with D perhaps TRBD1 (5 bases). There are 15 residues in the CDR3. V was shortened by 3 bases and J by 4 bases, with 14 bases between the two germline ends. CDR1 and CDR2 from the germline V gene are LNHDA and SQIVND (reference sequence). In nucleotides, the CDR3 is TGTGCCAGTAGTATTAAAGGGGTTGGCGCAGATACGCAGTATTTT. It is translated as CASSIKGVGADTQYF. The full variable domain, with the rest looked up from reference TRBV19 and TRBJ2-3, is DGGITQSPKYLFRKEGQNVTLSCEQNLNHDAMYWYRQDPGQGLRLIYYSQIVNDFQKGDIAEGYSVSREKKESFPLTVTSAQKNPTAFYLCASSIKGVGADTQYFGPGTRLTVL.

J is TRBJ1-3 and V is TRBV7-9, with no clear D. Germline V CDR1 and CDR2: SEHNR, FQNEAQ (reference sequence). The CDR3 contains 16 residues. V was shortened by 5 bases and J by 0 bases, with 14 bases between the two germline ends. The CDR3 sequence is CASSPPGITSGNTIYF. The CDR3 DNA sequence: TGTGCCAGCAGCCCTCCCGGGATTACCTCTGGAAACACCATATATTTT.

CDR3 loop: CASSPPQQGLGGYTF. In nucleotides, the CDR3 is TGTGCCAGCAGTCCTCCCCAACAGGGGTTGGGGGGCTACACCTTC. The chain employs TRBV6-5 and TRBJ1-2; TRBD1 matches 7 bases. The CDR3 spans 15 residues. V was pared by 5 bases and J by 8 bases, with 14 bases of the junction left unmatched. The germline V gene encodes CDR1 MNHEY and CDR2 SVGAGI.

This clone appeared a few times. The genes are TRBV14 and TRBJ1-5; D is ambiguous. The CDR3 is 13 amino acids. Trimming removed 1 base at V and 4 bases at J, with 5 bases between. Germline V CDR1 and CDR2: SGHDN, FVKESK. The CDR3 region is CASSQAGNQPQHF. The CDR3 nucleotides are TGTGCCAGCAGCCAAGCGGGAAATCAGCCCCAGCATTTT.

The rearrangement links TRBV5-1 to TRBJ1-4, with D unresolved. Germline V gene sequence: CDR1 SGHRS, CDR2 YFSETQ. Trimming stripped 0 bases from V and 1 base from J, with 7 bases between. This CDR3 is built from 15 residues. CDR3 bases: TGCGCCAGCAGCTTGGTAGCGGGAACTAATGAAAAACTGTTTTTT. This codes for CASSLVAGTNEKLFF.

The chain combines TRBV5-1 with TRBJ1-2, with 7 nucleotides matching TRBD1. V was pared by 1 base and J by 2 bases, with 5 bases of the junction left unmatched. The CDR3 extends over 15 amino acids. The germline gives CDR1 SGHRS, CDR2 YFSETQ. In DNA form, the CDR3 reads TGCGCCAGCAGCTTGCCGGGGACAGAAAACTATGGCTACACCTTC. It is translated as CASSLPGTENYGYTF.

This clone showed up just once. The chain has TRBV6-1 and TRBJ1-5; D unclear. Looked up from germline, CDR1 is MNHNS and CDR2 is SASEGT. The CDR3 consists of 13 residues. Trimming stripped 2 bases from V and 6 bases from J, with 8 bases between. The CDR3 region is CASSEFVSQPQHF. DNA for the CDR3: TGTGCCAGCAGTGAATTTGTGAGTCAGCCCCAGCATTTT.

The J gene is TRBJ1-1, the V gene TRBV4-2; no clear D. The germline gives CDR1 LGHNA, CDR2 YNFKEQ. V lost 0 bases to trimming and J lost 3 bases, with 14 bases between them. This CDR3 comprises 16 residues. The CDR3 DNA sequence: TGTGCCAGCAGCCAAGATCGGAGGGATGGGTACACTGAAGCTTTCTTT. Protein: CASSQDRRDGYTEAFF.